Shown below are 28 T cell receptor beta chains from a single sample sequenced in a study of shared clonotypes between healthy human individuals. Sequenced by immunoSEQ multiplex PCR; TCRdb stores in-frame clones only, minus some. The data show approximately 2.4 million clones, with approximately 94% seen just once and around 0.13% held by the top ten. Sequenced material: naive CD4+ T cells sorted from blood. Stated subset: CD45RA+ positively selected. The receptors come from a man in his late teens or twenties in good health.

A single count supports this clone. The rearrangement links TRBV5-6 to TRBJ1-2; the match to TRBD1 covers 9 bases. CDR1 and CDR2 (germline): SGHDT, YYEEEE. The CDR3 consists of 18 residues. V dropped 4 bases and J dropped 4; count of bases not matched to a gene: 17. In DNA form, the CDR3 reads TGTGCCAGCAGCCCCGTGCGACAGGGGGTAGGCTCTATCTATGGCTACACCTTC. Its translation: CASSPVRQGVGSIYGYTF.

The J gene is TRBJ2-1, the V gene TRBV9; D unresolved. The CDR3 contains 12 residues. Trimming removed 5 bases from V and 12 bases from J, with 15 bases in between. Germline assignment: CDR1 SGDLS and CDR2 YYNGEE. The CDR3 bases are TGTGCCAGCAGTCCTGTTCAGGATAGGCAGTTCTTC. Residues: CASSPVQDRQFF.

The genes are TRBV2 and TRBJ1-3; D gene ambiguous. Per germline, CDR1 SNHLY and CDR2 FYNNEI. The V end lost 7 bases, the J end lost 7 bases, and 8 bases lay between the germline ends. CDR3 size: 11 residues. The CDR3 region is CASTPSNTIYF. CDR3 nucleotides: TGTGCCAGCACCCCTAGTAACACCATATATTTT.

This clone was counted once. V and J are TRBV5-1 and TRBJ2-5; TRBD2 agrees at 11 bases. V gave up 5 bases and J gave up 5 bases; unmatched junction bases: 8. This CDR3 spans 15 amino acids. From germline, CDR1 is SGHRS and CDR2 YFSETQ. The CDR3 sequence is CASSFSGRAPETQYF. The CDR3 nucleotides read TGCGCCAGCAGTTTTAGCGGGAGGGCCCCGGAGACCCAGTACTTC.

The chain is built from TRBV9 and TRBJ2-5, with a weak D call TRBD2 (6 bases). Trimming left V 4 bases short and J 5 bases short, with 21 bases between. Per germline, CDR1 SGDLS and CDR2 YYNGEE. This CDR3 spans 16 amino acids. The CDR3 nucleotides are TGTGCCAGCAGCTTTCAACTTGGCGGGGCTGAGGAGACCCAGTACTTC. This translates into CASSFQLGGAEETQYF. Full variable domain (rest looked up from reference TRBV9 and TRBJ2-5): DSGVTQTPKHLITATGQRVTLRCSPRSGDLSVYWYQQSLDQGLQFLIQYYNGEERAKGNILERFSAQQFPDLHSELNLSSLELGDSALYFCASSFQLGGAEETQYFGPGTRLLVL.

V gene TRBV6-1 combines with J gene TRBJ1-1, with 8 bases lining up with TRBD1. The trim removed 6 bases at V and 0 bases at J, leaving 6 bases unmatched. There are 15 residues in the CDR3. Germline V gene lookup returns CDR1 MNHNS and CDR2 SASEGT. CDR3 amino acids: CASSDRGRVNTEAFF. The CDR3 DNA reads TGTGCCAGCAGCGACAGGGGCCGCGTGAACACTGAAGCTTTCTTT.

The J gene is TRBJ2-7, the V gene TRBV25-1, with D possibly being TRBD1 (5 bases). Germline CDR1 reads MGHDK; CDR2 reads SYGVNS. The V and J ends lost 6 bases and 5 bases respectively, with 17 bases between them. The CDR3 is 14 residues long. Here the CDR3 reads CASSAYLGQDEQYF. CDR3 sequence (DNA): TGTGCCAGCAGCGCCTATTTGGGGCAGGACGAGCAGTACTTC.

This chain connects TRBV9 to TRBJ2-3, with 12 bases lining up with TRBD2. Germline-derived CDR1 and CDR2 are SGDLS and YYNGEE. The CDR3 is 17 amino acids. The junction had 9 bases not matched to a gene; V was cut back by 2 bases and J by 5 bases. The CDR3: CASSVDPSGGAVDTQYF. The CDR3, as DNA: TGTGCCAGCAGCGTGGACCCTAGCGGGGGGGCGGTAGATACGCAGTATTTT.

The chain combines TRBV7-2 with TRBJ2-7; D is perhaps TRBD1 (5 bases). The V end was cut by 5 bases, the J end by 3 bases, with 17 bases between. This CDR3 contains 15 residues. Germline V gives CDR1 SGHTA, CDR2 FQGNSA. As DNA, the CDR3 is TGTGCCAGCAGCCGCACAGGAAACTCGATCTACGAGCAGTACTTC. It translates to CASSRTGNSIYEQYF.

The chain uses TRBV30 and TRBJ2-6, with D possibly TRBD1 on 5 matching bases. Germline V gives CDR1 GTSNPN, CDR2 SVGIG (reference sequence). V lost 8 bases and J lost 2, with 19 bases in between. CDR3 size: 16 residues. The CDR3 is CAGPREGAPGANVLTF. The CDR3 DNA reads TGTGCCGGCCCGCGCGAAGGGGCTCCTGGGGCCAACGTCCTGACTTTC.

Only one count was recorded for this clone. The V call is TRBV15, the J call TRBJ2-1; perhaps TRBD1 as D (7 bases). The CDR3 is 15 residues long. Looked up from germline, CDR1 is LNHNV and CDR2 is YYDKDF (reference sequence). The V gene lost 1 base and the J gene lost 5 bases, with 12 bases spanning the gap. The CDR3 coding sequence is TGTGCCACCAGCAGAGGCAGGGGGGTGAACAATGAGCAGTTCTTC. This sequence encodes CATSRGRGVNNEQFF.

This chain connects TRBV7-9 to TRBJ2-3; possible D gene TRBD1, 7 bases. Trimming took off 8 bases at V and 0 bases at J, with 12 bases between the two ends. Germline-derived CDR1 and CDR2 are SEHNR and FQNEAQ (reference sequence). The CDR3 has 14 residues. This CDR3 is CASSRGDSTDTQYF. As DNA, the CDR3 is TGTGCCAGCTCCAGGGGGGATAGCACAGATACGCAGTATTTT.

The chain has TRBV6-6 and TRBJ2-7, with TRBD2 as a possible D gene (6 bases). Trimming took 6 bases from V and 3 from J, leaving 18 bases between them. Germline loops: CDR1 MNHNY, CDR2 SVGAGI (reference sequence). This CDR3 has 15 residues. This CDR3 is CASRDGGRTDYEQYF. The DNA for the CDR3 is TGTGCCAGCAGGGACGGAGGGCGAACCGACTACGAGCAGTACTTC.

J is TRBJ2-1 and V is TRBV2; TRBD2 is a possible D gene (5 bases). The CDR3 loop spans 13 amino acids. With 6 bases removed from V and 5 bases from J, the gap between germline ends came to 11 bases. Germline CDR1 reads SNHLY; CDR2 reads FYNNEI. Here the CDR3 DNA reads TGTGCCAGCAGCACCCAGACTAACAATGAGCAGTTCTTC. This translates into CASSTQTNNEQFF.

The gene calls are TRBV4-1 and TRBJ2-7, with a tentative D call TRBD2 (5 bases). Germline-derived CDR1 and CDR2 are MGHRA and YSYEKL. The germline V and J ends were trimmed by 1 base and 7 bases, with 14 bases remaining between them. This CDR3 has 14 amino acids. As DNA, the CDR3 is TGCGCCAGCAGCCAAGCAGAAGCGGTCGGGGAGCAGTACTTC. Protein product: CASSQAEAVGEQYF.

V gene TRBV25-1 combines with J gene TRBJ2-7; the match to TRBD2 covers 10 bases. This CDR3 contains 14 residues. CDR1 MGHDK and CDR2 SYGVNS come from the germline V gene. With V trimmed by 3 bases and J by 4 bases, 3 bases remained unmatched. The CDR3 bases are TGTGCCAGCAGTGACCTAGCGGGAGATTACGAGCAGTACTTC. As protein: CASSDLAGDYEQYF.

The rearrangement uses TRBV18 and TRBJ1-1; tentatively, D is TRBD1 (5 bases). Looked up from germline, CDR1 is KGHSH and CDR2 is LQKENI. The CDR3 totals 15 residues. V was shortened by 2 bases and J by 4 bases, with 14 bases between the two germline ends. CDR3: CASSPEVVGGTEAFF. CDR3 nucleotide sequence: TGTGCCAGCTCACCAGAGGTCGTGGGGGGCACTGAAGCTTTCTTT.

The V and J genes are TRBV30 and TRBJ2-1; 10 bases line up with TRBD2. Germline CDR1 and CDR2: GTSNPN and SVGIG (reference sequence). The CDR3 runs 13 residues. The V and J ends lost 6 bases and 4 bases, in that order; junction bases with no gene match: 3. The CDR3 DNA sequence: TGTGCCTGCCGACTAGCGGGTTACAATGAGCAGTTCTTC. Its translation is CACRLAGYNEQFF.

This clone was detected a few times. The chain is built from TRBV19 and TRBJ2-2, with D uncertain. Germline CDR1 reads LNHDA; CDR2 reads SQIVND (reference sequence). The CDR3 extends over 14 amino acids. V was cut by 6 bases and J by 0 bases, with 8 bases left in between. This CDR3 is CASRFNTNTGELFF. The CDR3 DNA sequence: TGTGCCAGTAGATTCAACACGAACACCGGGGAGCTGTTTTTT.

The genes are TRBV4-3 and TRBJ1-1; D gene uncertain. The V end lost 1 base, the J end lost 0 bases, and 9 bases lay between the germline ends. Germline V gene data show CDR1 as LGHNA and CDR2 as YSLEER. The CDR3 spans 15 residues. CDR3 sequence (DNA): TGCGCCAGCAGCCAAGGGGATCACGTGAACACTGAAGCTTTCTTT. Amino acids: CASSQGDHVNTEAFF.

In its sample, this clone was seen once. The chain carries TRBV30 and TRBJ2-7; D might be TRBD1 (5 bases). CDR1 GTSNPN and CDR2 SVGIG come from the germline V gene (reference sequence). The CDR3 is made up of 13 amino acids. Trimming took off 0 bases at V and 6 bases at J, with 12 bases between the two ends. The CDR3 loop is CAWSVQGRGEQYF. For the CDR3, the DNA is TGTGCCTGGAGTGTCCAGGGTAGGGGCGAGCAGTACTTC. The complete variable domain, with remaining parts taken from reference TRBV30 and TRBJ2-7, reads SQTIHQWPATLVQPVGSPLSLECTVEGTSNPNLYWYRQAAGRGLQLLFYSVGIGQISSEVPQNLSASRPQDRQFILSSKKLLLSDSGFYLCAWSVQGRGEQYFGPGTRLTVT.

CDR3 protein: CASSLAGQDEQYF. The CDR3 DNA reads TGTGCCAGCAGCTTGGCGGGACAGGATGAGCAGTACTTC. The chain combines TRBV5-4 with TRBJ2-7; 8 nucleotides align to TRBD1. After removal of 0 bases from V and 7 bases from J, the junction contained 3 bases not matched to a gene. The germline V gene encodes CDR1 SGHNT and CDR2 YYREEE (reference sequence). The CDR3 runs to 13 residues. The full variable domain, completed using reference TRBV5-4 and TRBJ2-7, is ETGVTQSPTHLIKTRGQQVTLRCSSQSGHNTVSWYQQALGQGPQFIFQYYREEENGRGNFPPRFSGLQFPNYSSELNVNALELDDSALYLCASSLAGQDEQYFGPGTRLTVT.

The chain carries TRBV5-4 and TRBJ1-2; the match to TRBD1 covers 11 bases. Losses at the gene ends were 4 bases for V and 7 bases for J; bases not matched to a gene: 6. The CDR3 runs to 14 residues. In germline, CDR1 is SGHNT, CDR2 YYREEE (reference sequence). The CDR3 loop is CASSPGQGALGYTF. The CDR3, as DNA: TGTGCCAGCAGCCCCGGACAGGGGGCGCTTGGCTACACCTTC.

The gene calls are TRBV5-1 and TRBJ2-7; 9 nucleotides match TRBD1. CDR3 length: 15 residues. Germline V lookup: CDR1 SGHRS, CDR2 YFSETQ. V shed 4 bases and J 0 bases; nucleotides not matched to a gene: 5. The CDR3 region has the DNA TGCGCCAGCAGCCAGGCGACAGGGGGCTCCTACGAGCAGTACTTC. Its protein is CASSQATGGSYEQYF.

The V call is TRBV6-1, the J call TRBJ1-1; D gene uncertain. CDR3 length equals 12 residues. Trimming left V 6 bases short and J 0 bases short, with 5 bases between. Germline-derived CDR1 and CDR2 are MNHNS and SASEGT. CDR3 amino acids: CASRILNTEAFF. CDR3 nucleotide sequence: TGTGCCAGCAGGATTTTGAACACTGAAGCTTTCTTT.

The V call is TRBV25-1, the J call TRBJ2-2, with D perhaps TRBD1 or TRBD2 (6 bases each). The CDR3 is 16 amino acids. The germline V gene encodes CDR1 MGHDK and CDR2 SYGVNS. Trimming stripped 6 bases from V and 5 bases from J, with 19 bases between. The CDR3 DNA sequence: TGTGCCAGCAGATCCCAGACAGGCGGGGTAACCGGGGAGCTGTTTTTT. Translating gives CASRSQTGGVTGELFF.

The chain employs TRBV10-1 and TRBJ1-5; TRBD1 might be the D (6 bases). V was pared by 6 bases and J by 6 bases, with 12 bases between. Germline assignment: CDR1 WNHNN and CDR2 SYGVQD (reference sequence). The CDR3 length is 13 residues. CDR3 amino acids: CASSLDRSQPQHF. The CDR3 nucleotides read TGCGCCAGCAGCTTGGACAGAAGTCAGCCCCAGCATTTT.

The CDR3 DNA follows: TGTGCCAGCCTGTTGGGCGGGGGATACAATGAGCAGTTCTTC. This gives the protein CASLLGGGYNEQFF. The rearrangement uses TRBV6-1 and TRBJ2-1, with 7 bases matching TRBD2. This CDR3 spans 14 amino acids. Trimming took 8 bases from V and 4 from J; bases not matched to a gene: 8. Germline V lookup: CDR1 MNHNS, CDR2 SASEGT.